The T cell receptor beta chain under discussion was sequenced for a study of shared T cell receptors in the human thymus. Only in-frame clones appear in the TCRdb table, and some are missing; sequencing was by immunoSEQ multiplex PCR. The repertoire holds 550,000 to 800,000 clones, with approximately 83% as singletons. CDR3 length equals 15 residues. Germline V gene sequence: CDR1 SNHLY, CDR2 FYNNEI. Unmatched junction bases numbered 2, after V lost 4 bases and J lost 0 bases. These data were also reused for a study on human thymus T cells. That paper notes: From resections taken during corrective heart surgery, the thymus tissue was obtained. Across thymic and blood repertoires, the usage of V and J genes appeared to be biased.

The receptor was isolated from a girl less than two years old with a congenital heart defect. Sequencing was performed on thymocytes. The chain is built from TRBV2 and TRBJ2-1, with 8 bases that match TRBD2. CDR3 residues: CASSGAGGSYNEQFF. CDR3 DNA: TGTGCCAGCAGTGGGGCGGGGGGCTCCTACAATGAGCAGTTCTTC.